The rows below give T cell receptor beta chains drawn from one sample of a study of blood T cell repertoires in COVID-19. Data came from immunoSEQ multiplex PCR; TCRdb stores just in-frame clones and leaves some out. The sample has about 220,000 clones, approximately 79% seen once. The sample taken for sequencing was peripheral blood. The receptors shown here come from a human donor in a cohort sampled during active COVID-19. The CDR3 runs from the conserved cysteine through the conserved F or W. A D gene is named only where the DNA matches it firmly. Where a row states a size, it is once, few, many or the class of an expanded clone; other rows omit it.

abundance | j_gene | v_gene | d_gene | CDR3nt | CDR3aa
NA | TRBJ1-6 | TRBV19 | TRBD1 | TGTGCCAGTAGTCTGACAGGGGGCAAGGATTCACCCCTCCACTTT | CASSLTGGKDSPLHF
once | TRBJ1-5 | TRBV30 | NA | TGTGCCTGGATAGGGGGGGCGGGGCAGCCCCAGCATTTT | CAWIGGAGQPQHF
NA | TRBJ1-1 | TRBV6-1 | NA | TGTGCCAGCAGTGATCCAAACACTGAAGCTTTCTTT | CASSDPNTEAFF
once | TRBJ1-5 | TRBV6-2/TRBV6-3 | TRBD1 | TGTGCCAGCAGTTTATCAAGGACAGGGGGGAATCAGCCCCAGCATTTT | CASSLSRTGGNQPQHF
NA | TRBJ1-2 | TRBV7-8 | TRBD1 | TGTGCCAGCAGCTTATCCGGGACAGGGTTGGGTGGCTACACCTTC | CASSLSGTGLGGYTF
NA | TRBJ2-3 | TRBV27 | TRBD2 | TGTGCCAGCAGTTTATACCCCCCCCGGACTAGCGCCAGCACAGATACGCAGTATTTT | CASSLYPPRTSASTDTQYF
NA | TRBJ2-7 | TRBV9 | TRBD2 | TGTGCCAGCAGCGTAGCTGTGGTAGCGGGAGTCGGCGAGCAGTACTTC | CASSVAVVAGVGEQYF
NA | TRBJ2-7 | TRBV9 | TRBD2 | TGTGCCAGCAGCGCTAGCGGCCGACTCACCTACGAGCAGTACTTC | CASSASGRLTYEQYF
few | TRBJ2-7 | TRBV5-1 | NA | TGCGCCAGCAGCTCGGGTTACGAGCAGTACTTC | CASSSGYEQYF
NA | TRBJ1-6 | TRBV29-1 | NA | TGCAGCGTTTCTGCAGGGAGGAATTCACCCCTCCACTTT | CSVSAGRNSPLHF
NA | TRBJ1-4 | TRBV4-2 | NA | TGTGCCAGCAGCCAAGGTGGAGGGTTTAATGAAAAACTGTTTTTT | CASSQGGGFNEKLFF
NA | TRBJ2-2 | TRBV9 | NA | TGTGCCAGCAGCTCCGGTATCACCGGGGAGCTGTTTTTT | CASSSGITGELFF
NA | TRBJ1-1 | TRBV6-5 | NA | TGTGCCAGCAGTTACTCGACAGGAAGCACTGAAGCTTTCTTT | CASSYSTGSTEAFF
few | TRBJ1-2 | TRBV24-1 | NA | TGTGCCACCAGTGGGGAGGAGTGGGCAACGTATGGCTACACCTTC | CATSGEEWATYGYTF
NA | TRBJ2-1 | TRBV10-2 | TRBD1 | TGCGCCAGCAGAATCCGGGACAGCTCCTACAATGAGCAGTTCTTC | CASRIRDSSYNEQFF
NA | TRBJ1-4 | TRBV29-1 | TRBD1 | TGCAGCGTTGGGGGGACAGGACTTGCAACTAATGAAAAACTGTTTTTT | CSVGGTGLATNEKLFF
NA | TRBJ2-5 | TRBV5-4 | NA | TGTGCCAGCAGCTTGCAGGGGCCAGAGACCCAGTACTTC | CASSLQGPETQYF
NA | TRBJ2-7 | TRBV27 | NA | TGTGCCAGCAGTTCCTCGGACAGCTACGAGCAGTACTTC | CASSSSDSYEQYF